The entry below describes one T cell receptor (beta chain). The target of this receptor is not known. Per-nucleotide qualities are absent, and no much larger clonotype sits a single base away. These data come from a study of T cell repertoires in cytomegalovirus infection (dated by TCRdb to the late 2010s). With respect to the entire study: Donor HLA type was relevant to the analysis, as public TCR beta signatures indicated carriage of CMV infection together with the matching HLA type.

What the work shows at the level of the full study, not this receptor alone: The ex vivo response was dominated by HLA-C-restricted CMV-specific TCR beta clonotypes, and the single most frequent clonotype in two of eight donors was supplied by these HLA-C-restricted clonotypes. Cumulative frequency of public TCR beta family members discriminated carriers of CMV infection plus the relevant HLA type in this cohort and an independent roughly 320-donor cohort.

The instrument was an Illumina HiSeq 1500. TCRdb reanalyzed the raw reads on its own, using fastp at Q25 for trimming and MiXCR for clone calling, and kept in-frame beta chains. Rows with one shared CDR3 protein collapse into an entry with the most common genes and DNA. The sample yields some 440,000 distinct CDR3 sequences; roughly 30% were counted once. Roughly 13% of the sample lies in the top ten. The germline V gene sets CDR1 to WSHSY and CDR2 to SAAADI. The junction carries 17 bases between V and J, which are trimmed by 8 bases and 6 bases respectively. The cysteine opens and the phenylalanine closes a CDR3 of 15 amino acids. Only the CDR3 DNA is retained, 45 bases long and in frame from the first base.

The receptor's source is a human donor in good health (CMV status not recorded). Some clones in this sample may be carry-over from other donors' samples. Sequencing was done on a sample of PBMCs. Recombination joined TRBV10-2 with TRBJ1-6; possibly the D gene is TRBD1, per 6 matching bases. The CDR3: CASSITGASNSPLHF. The DNA sequence is TGCGCCAGCTCCATCACGGGGGCAAGTAATTCACCCCTCCACTTT.